These 25 T cell receptor beta chains were sequenced from one sample in a study of blood T cell repertoires in COVID-19. Produced via immunoSEQ multiplex PCR; TCRdb's table is partial and in-frame only. The data show some 200,000 clones, with about 80% seen just once and 14% held by the top ten. The sequencing sample was made of peripheral blood. The receptors here all came from a man aged 30 to 45 with active or convalescent COVID-19.

This clone came up a few times. The chain recombines TRBV6-6 with TRBJ1-2, with D perhaps matching TRBD1 (6 bases). The CDR3 is made up of 14 amino acids. Trimming shortened V by 2 bases and J by 3 bases, and 10 bases separated the two germline ends. Germline CDR1 reads MNHNY; CDR2 reads SVGAGI (reference sequence). The CDR3 reads CASSYEGVDYGYTF. The CDR3 bases are TGTGCCAGCAGTTACGAGGGGGTAGACTATGGCTACACCTTC.

The gene calls are TRBV7-8 and TRBJ2-5; D is unresolved. Between the trimmed V and J ends, which lost 1 base and 5 bases, there was a span of 11 bases. From germline, CDR1 is SGHVS and CDR2 FQNEAQ. This CDR3 has 14 amino acids. This chain's CDR3 is CASSLVSVWETQYF. The CDR3 DNA sequence: TGTGCCAGCAGCTTAGTTTCGGTTTGGGAGACCCAGTACTTC. Drawing the rest from reference TRBV7-8 and TRBJ2-5, the complete variable domain is GAGVSQSPRYKVAKRGQDVALRCDPISGHVSLFWYQQALGQGPEFLTYFQNEAQLDKSGLPSDRFFAERPEGSVSTLKIQRTQQEDSAVYLCASSLVSVWETQYFGPGTRLLVL.

This rearrangement joins TRBV6-5 to TRBJ1-1, with TRBD1 as a possible D gene (5 bases). V was shortened by 9 bases and J by 1 base, with 12 bases between the two germline ends. This CDR3 comprises 13 residues. Germline lookup yields CDR1 MNHEY and CDR2 SVGAGI. For the CDR3, the DNA is TGTGCCAGTAAGGGGAATGGGAACACTGAAGCTTTCTTT. Residues: CASKGNGNTEAFF.

This sequence joins TRBV4-3 and TRBJ2-1, with TRBD1 matching over 10 bases. Germline V gene lookup returns CDR1 LGHNA and CDR2 YSLEER. The CDR3 length is 15 residues. V lost 0 bases and J lost 8; bases outside the gene matches: 4. In DNA, the CDR3 is TGCGCCAGCAGCCAAGACCGGGACAGGGGCTATGAGCAGTTCTTC. This gives the protein CASSQDRDRGYEQFF.

The V and J genes are TRBV2 and TRBJ2-1; 7 bases line up with TRBD1. Unmatched junction bases numbered 3, after V lost 5 bases and J lost 8 bases. Germline V gene sequence: CDR1 SNHLY, CDR2 FYNNEI. The CDR3 spans 12 residues. The CDR3 region is CASSLRGYEQFF. The CDR3 nucleotides read TGTGCCAGCAGTCTCAGGGGGTATGAGCAGTTCTTC.

The chain carries TRBV6-6 and TRBJ1-2, with D unresolved. The ends were cut back, 2 bases at V and 6 bases at J, with 16 bases in the middle. The V gene's germline CDR1 is MNHNY and CDR2 SVGAGI (reference sequence). The CDR3 sequence is 15 residues long. CDR3 sequence (DNA): TGTGCCAGCAGTTACGATGCCCCAGGTCTCAATGGCTACACCTTC. Translating gives CASSYDAPGLNGYTF.

V is TRBV9 and J is TRBJ1-4; tentative D call: TRBD1 (6 bases). The V end was cut by 0 bases, the J end by 7 bases, with 10 bases between. The CDR3 sequence is 14 residues long. Germline V CDR1 and CDR2: SGDLS, YYNGEE. The CDR3 reads CASSVARGGEKLFF. In nucleotides, the CDR3 is TGTGCCAGCAGCGTAGCCAGGGGCGGTGAAAAACTGTTTTTT.

The CDR3 bases are TGTGCCAGCAGTAGGACAGGCTCCTACGAGCAGTACTTC. Residues: CASSRTGSYEQYF. This rearrangement joins TRBV6-2 or TRBV6-3 to TRBJ2-7, with 7 bases lining up with TRBD1. Losses at the gene ends were 5 bases for V and 0 bases for J; bases not matched to a gene: 1. The germline V gene encodes CDR1 MNHEY and CDR2 SVGEGT. CDR3 length: 13 amino acids.

This chain connects TRBV7-2 to TRBJ1-1; 8 bases align to TRBD1. Germline V gene lookup returns CDR1 SGHTA and CDR2 FQGNSA. The length of the CDR3 is 16 residues. Trimming took 3 bases from V and 0 from J; bases not matched to a gene: 6. The CDR3 DNA is TGTGCCAGCAGCTTGGACCGGACAGGGTTGAACACTGAAGCTTTCTTT. This encodes CASSLDRTGLNTEAFF.

The CDR3, as DNA: TGCGCCAGCAGCTTAGGAGAATCTTCCCCGAACACTGAAGCTTTCTTT. This encodes CASSLGESSPNTEAFF. The chain has TRBV5-1 and TRBJ1-1, with D unresolved. V shed 2 bases and J shed 1 base, with 15 bases lying between them. This CDR3 has 16 amino acids. CDR1 and CDR2 from the germline V gene are SGHRS and YFSETQ.

The chain links TRBV27 to TRBJ1-3; D not resolved. The CDR3 length is 13 residues. The V and J ends lost 4 bases and 1 base respectively, with 5 bases between them. Germline V gives CDR1 MNHEY, CDR2 SMNVEV (reference sequence). CDR3 amino acids: CASSSHSGNTIYF. The CDR3 DNA follows: TGTGCCAGCAGTTCCCATTCTGGAAACACCATATATTTT.

The V call is TRBV28, the J call TRBJ1-1; D gene ambiguous. The CDR3 loop spans 13 amino acids. The V and J ends lost 2 bases and 7 bases respectively, with 11 bases between them. Germline CDR1 and CDR2: MDHEN and SYDVKM. The CDR3 region is CASSLRLTNEAFF. As DNA, the CDR3 is TGTGCCAGCAGTTTACGACTAACGAATGAAGCTTTCTTT.

In DNA, the CDR3 is TGTGCCAGCACCAATGGACAGGAGAATTCACCCCTCCACTTT. Translation gives CASTNGQENSPLHF. The chain uses TRBV6-6 and TRBJ1-6, with 7 positions matching TRBD1. The V gene end was trimmed by 7 bases and the J gene end by 7 bases; junction bases not matched to a gene: 7. CDR1 and CDR2 (germline): MNHNY, SVGAGI (reference sequence). The CDR3 is made up of 14 amino acids.

This clone was detected a few times. The V call is TRBV7-3, the J call TRBJ1-2; 12 positions match TRBD1. The CDR3 covers 15 residues. The germline V gene has CDR1 SGHTA and CDR2 FQGTGA. J gave up 5 bases and V 5 bases, and 6 bases lay outside the gene matches. Here the CDR3 DNA reads TGTGCCAGCAGCCCGGGACAGGGGGCCTTTTATGGCTACACCTTC. Its translation is CASSPGQGAFYGYTF.

The genes are TRBV5-1 and TRBJ2-1; maybe TRBD1 (5 bases). Germline-derived CDR1 and CDR2 are SGHRS and YFSETQ. CDR3 length: 16 residues. V lost 5 bases, J lost 6 bases, and 21 bases lay in between. CDR3 nucleotides: TGCGCCAGCAGTAGGGGTACTTTAGCTGAGTCCAATGAGCAGTTCTTC. As protein: CASSRGTLAESNEQFF.

This clone has just one count. The chain links TRBV11-2 to TRBJ1-3; D gene unclear. There are 15 residues in the CDR3. V was cut by 6 bases and J by 3 bases, with 15 bases left in between. Germline CDR1 reads SGHAT; CDR2 reads FQNNGV. The CDR3 bases are TGTGCCAGCAGTTTTAGTTCGGTTCGTGGAAACACCATATATTTT. It codes for CASSFSSVRGNTIYF.

The chain is built from TRBV13 and TRBJ2-1, with TRBD2 matching 11 bases. Trimming at V came to 5 bases and at J to 6 bases, leaving 24 bases not matched to a gene. Germline values: CDR1 PRHDT, CDR2 FYEKMQ (reference sequence). The CDR3 has 21 residues. CDR3: CASSPGVGGTSGPRVGNEQFF. The CDR3, as DNA: TGTGCCAGCAGCCCCGGAGTCGGGGGGACTAGCGGACCTAGAGTGGGCAATGAGCAGTTCTTC.

Here the CDR3 DNA reads TGTGCCAGCAGCTTGGCCACGGACAGGGGGAAAAATGAGCAGTTCTTC. Its translation is CASSLATDRGKNEQFF. The chain carries TRBV5-4 and TRBJ2-1; 10 positions agree with TRBD1. The V gene's germline CDR1 is SGHNT and CDR2 YYREEE (reference sequence). The CDR3 is 16 amino acids. Trimming at V came to 0 bases and at J to 7 bases, leaving 7 bases not matched to a gene.

The rearrangement joins TRBV3-1 (or the pseudogene TRBV3-2) to TRBJ1-2; 8 bases match TRBD1. Germline V gene sequence: CDR1 LGHDT, CDR2 YNNKEL (reference sequence). The V segment lost 4 bases and the J segment 5 bases; nucleotides outside the gene matches: 3. The CDR3 is made up of 13 amino acids. The CDR3 spells CASSLRQGYGYTF. CDR3 coding DNA: TGTGCCAGCAGCCTCCGACAGGGGTATGGCTACACCTTC.

The genes are TRBV4-1 and TRBJ2-1; 12 bases are a match to TRBD2. The CDR3 sequence is 18 residues long. CDR1 and CDR2 from the germline V gene are MGHRA and YSYEKL. Trimming at V came to 3 bases and at J to 4 bases, leaving 10 bases not matched to a gene. CDR3 amino acids: CASSQSTWTSGKYNEQFF. The CDR3 bases are TGCGCCAGCAGCCAGTCTACCTGGACTAGCGGGAAATACAATGAGCAGTTCTTC.

The chain is built from TRBV19 and TRBJ1-1, with D possibly TRBD1 on 5 matching bases. Germline lookup yields CDR1 LNHDA and CDR2 SQIVND (reference sequence). The CDR3 is 13 residues long. V lost 5 bases and J lost 3, with 10 bases in between. The CDR3 sequence: CASSLQGYTEAFF. In nucleotides, the CDR3 is TGTGCCAGTAGTCTTCAGGGTTACACTGAAGCTTTCTTT.

The chain uses TRBV19 and TRBJ1-2; D is undetermined. The germline V gene has CDR1 LNHDA and CDR2 SQIVND (reference sequence). This CDR3 contains 12 residues. Trimming pared 5 bases from V and 6 bases from J, leaving 10 bases between. Here the CDR3 DNA reads TGTGCCAGTAGTGCCCTTCTAAATGGCTACACCTTC. This gives the protein CASSALLNGYTF.

This sequence joins TRBV14 and TRBJ2-1, with a possible D match to TRBD2 (7 bases). CDR1 and CDR2 from the germline V gene are SGHDN and FVKESK. The CDR3 runs 16 residues. Trimming pared 4 bases from V and 3 bases from J, leaving 16 bases between. CDR3 nucleotides: TGTGCCAGCAGCCGAGGGGGGGGCGTTTTCTACAATGAGCAGTTCTTC. It specifies CASSRGGGVFYNEQFF.

This chain joins TRBV10-3 and TRBJ1-1; perhaps TRBD1 as D (5 bases). Germline V gives CDR1 ENHRY, CDR2 SYGVKD. This CDR3 contains 14 residues. The V end lost 2 bases, the J end lost 1 base, and 8 bases lay between the germline ends. CDR3 nucleotides: TGTGCCATCAGTGAGCAGCAGGGGAACACTGAAGCTTTCTTT. Its protein is CAISEQQGNTEAFF.

This clone was observed a few times. This chain uses TRBV7-9 with TRBJ1-6, with D possibly matching TRBD1 (5 bases). The V gene lost 5 bases and the J gene lost 8 bases, with 16 bases spanning the gap. The CDR3 has 15 amino acids. Germline CDR1 SEHNR, CDR2 FQNEAQ (reference sequence). As DNA, the CDR3 is TGTGCCAGCAGCCCAAATCGCTTGGGGCATTCACCCCTCCACTTT. Its protein is CASSPNRLGHSPLHF.